These 29 T cell receptor beta chains were sequenced from one sample in a study of cytomegalovirus exposure and HLA in healthy donors. PCR was performed using 60 Vbeta and 13 Jbeta primers. Here immunoSEQ multiplex PCR was the method, and the copy in TCRdb shows in-frame clones only, minus some. Here the sample spans some 190,000 clones, 85% being singletons. The material sequenced was PBMCs. The receptors originated from a boy under 10 years old in good health and CMV-seronegative.

This rearrangement joins TRBV4-2 to TRBJ2-1; 10 bases line up with TRBD1. The CDR3 spans 16 residues. Per the germline V gene, CDR1 is LGHNA and CDR2 is YNFKEQ. V lost 3 bases to trimming and J lost 6 bases; unmatched junction nucleotides: 8. CDR3 protein: CASSQGQGIRGNEQFF. As DNA, the CDR3 is TGTGCCAGCAGCCAGGGACAGGGGATCCGAGGCAATGAGCAGTTCTTC.

This chain links TRBV28 with TRBJ2-7; perhaps TRBD1 as D (5 bases). V shed 2 bases and J shed 3 bases, with 14 bases lying between them. Germline CDR1 is MDHEN and CDR2 is SYDVKM. The CDR3 loop spans 15 amino acids. The CDR3 sequence: CASSLRSGRVYEQYV. CDR3 in DNA: TGTGCCAGCAGTTTACGGTCGGGCAGGGTCTACGAGCAGTACGTC.

The chain uses TRBV6-5 and TRBJ1-1; 7 bases are a match to TRBD1. The CDR3 runs to 13 residues. Trimming took 6 bases from V and 6 from J; bases not matched to a gene: 7. Germline values: CDR1 MNHEY, CDR2 SVGAGI. The CDR3 DNA reads as TGTGCCAGCAGCCGCCGACAGGGCGCTGAAGCTTTCTTT. Its protein product is CASSRRQGAEAFF.

The gene calls are TRBV6-1 and TRBJ2-1; 9 bases match TRBD1. The CDR3 sequence is 14 residues long. Losses at the gene ends were 6 bases for V and 7 bases for J; bases not matched to a gene: 7. CDR1 is MNHNS and CDR2 is SASEGT in the germline V gene. The CDR3 region is CASSQQGAENEQFF. The CDR3, as DNA: TGTGCCAGCAGCCAACAGGGGGCTGAGAATGAGCAGTTCTTC.

The chain couples TRBV25-1 to TRBJ2-1; 7 bases fit TRBD2. CDR3 size: 16 residues. Germline lookup yields CDR1 MGHDK and CDR2 SYGVNS. The V and J ends lost 1 base and 4 bases, in that order; junction bases with no gene match: 7. CDR3 region: CASSESASGVYNEQFF. Here the CDR3 DNA reads TGTGCCAGCAGTGAATCGGCTAGCGGAGTTTACAATGAGCAGTTCTTC.

The chain is built from TRBV7-9 and TRBJ2-7, with D perhaps matching TRBD2 (7 bases). The CDR3 sequence is 13 residues long. Trimming removed 1 base at V and 5 bases at J, with 9 bases between. CDR1 and CDR2 from the germline V gene are SEHNR and FQNEAQ (reference sequence). CDR3 in amino acids: CASSLGGGNEQYV. The CDR3 DNA follows: TGTGCCAGCAGCTTAGGCGGGGGCAACGAGCAGTACGTC.

The chain links TRBV5-4 to TRBJ2-7, with D tentatively TRBD2 (5 bases). V dropped 4 bases and J dropped 4 bases, with 18 bases sitting between them. CDR1 and CDR2 (germline): SGHNT, YYREEE (reference sequence). The CDR3 has 15 residues. DNA for the CDR3: TGTGCCAGCAGCCTGGTGCGGGCAGGCGGGTACGAGCAGTACTTC. As protein: CASSLVRAGGYEQYF.

The rearrangement joins TRBV2 to TRBJ2-7, with 10 bases fitting TRBD1. Germline loops: CDR1 SNHLY, CDR2 FYNNEI. The trim removed 11 bases at V and 6 bases at J, leaving 4 bases unmatched. The length of the CDR3 is 11 residues. This chain's CDR3 is CAGGQGREQYV. The CDR3 coding sequence is TGTGCCGGGGGACAGGGGCGCGAGCAGTACGTC.

The rearrangement joins TRBV19 to TRBJ2-2; 7 bases agree with TRBD1. Germline V gene sequence: CDR1 LNHDA, CDR2 SQIVND (reference sequence). This CDR3 contains 16 residues. V dropped 9 bases and J dropped 2; count of bases not matched to a gene: 12. The CDR3 region is CASIARGQLNTGELFF. The CDR3 region has the DNA TGTGCCAGCATCGCCCGGGGACAGTTAAACACCGGGGAGCTGTTTTTT.

V is TRBV5-4 and J is TRBJ2-7; 9 nucleotides match TRBD2. This CDR3 comprises 13 residues. Germline CDR1 SGHNT, CDR2 YYREEE (reference sequence). Germline trimming cut 3 bases from V and 6 bases from J; bases unmatched to any gene: 4. CDR3 nucleotide sequence: TGTGCCAGCAGCTCGGGACTAGCTCTCGAGCAGTACTTC. The encoded protein is CASSSGLALEQYF.

The chain links TRBV5-1 to TRBJ2-7; no definite D call. CDR3 length: 14 residues. V was shortened by 3 bases and J by 0 bases, with 10 bases between the two germline ends. CDR1 and CDR2 (germline): SGHRS, YFSETQ. The CDR3 region has the DNA TGCGCCAGCAGCTCGACGAGGTCCTCCTACGAGCAGTACTTC. This translates into CASSSTRSSYEQYF. The complete variable domain, with remaining parts taken from reference TRBV5-1 and TRBJ2-7, reads KAGVTQTPRYLIKTRGQQVTLSCSPISGHRSVSWYQQTPGQGLQFLFEYFSETQRNKGNFPGRFSGRQFSNSRSEMNVSTLELGDSALYLCASSSTRSSYEQYFGPGTRLTVT.

This chain joins TRBV7-3 and TRBJ2-1; D is uncertain. The CDR3 has 13 residues. CDR1 SGHTA and CDR2 FQGTGA come from the germline V gene. The ends were cut back, 3 bases at V and 8 bases at J, with 11 bases in the middle. CDR3 protein: CASSLSRRDEQFF. CDR3 nucleotide sequence: TGTGCCAGCAGCTTGTCCCGACGGGATGAGCAGTTCTTC.

This clone has just one count. The J gene is TRBJ2-5, the V gene TRBV2; perhaps TRBD2 as D (6 bases). The CDR3 has 12 amino acids. The germline gives CDR1 SNHLY, CDR2 FYNNEI. Trimming cost V 8 bases and J 1 base, with 8 bases left between them. The chain's CDR3 is CASAGLQETQYF. For the CDR3, the DNA is TGTGCCAGCGCGGGACTCCAAGAGACCCAGTACTTC.

The chain has TRBV7-8 and TRBJ1-5, with 9 bases identical to TRBD1. CDR1 and CDR2 from the germline V gene are SGHVS and FQNEAQ. V shed 1 base and J 4 bases; nucleotides not matched to a gene: 8. CDR3 length equals 17 residues. DNA for the CDR3: TGTGCCAGCAGCTTAGTAGTTGGACAGGGGATTAATCAGCCCCAGCATTTT. Protein: CASSLVVGQGINQPQHF.

This chain uses TRBV28 with TRBJ1-1; 7 nucleotides agree with TRBD1. Germline V gives CDR1 MDHEN, CDR2 SYDVKM. The CDR3 runs 15 residues. Losses at the gene ends were 2 bases for V and 4 bases for J; bases not matched to a gene: 7. The CDR3 DNA follows: TGTGCCAGCAGTTTAGGGCTGACAGGGTCCACTGAAGCTTTCTTT. Translating gives CASSLGLTGSTEAFF. The complete variable domain, with remaining parts taken from reference TRBV28 and TRBJ1-1, reads DVKVTQSSRYLVKRTGEKVFLECVQDMDHENMFWYRQDPGLGLRLIYFSYDVKMKEKGDIPEGYSVSREKKERFSLILESASTNQTSMYLCASSLGLTGSTEAFFGQGTRLTVV.

This chain links TRBV6-1 with TRBJ1-6; no reliable D call. The germline CDR1 and CDR2 sequences are MNHNS and SASEGT. This CDR3 is built from 18 residues. Trimming removed 0 bases at V and 0 bases at J, with 12 bases between. The CDR3 DNA follows: TGTGCCAGCAGTGAAGCGCCCTCAGACATCTCCTATAATTCACCCCTCCACTTT. It translates to CASSEAPSDISYNSPLHF.

The chain is built from TRBV28 and TRBJ2-5, with D uncertain. Looked up from germline, CDR1 is MDHEN and CDR2 is SYDVKM. Deletions cut 2 bases from V and 5 bases from J, with 6 bases between. CDR3 length: 12 amino acids. The CDR3 DNA sequence: TGTGCCAGCAGTTTACTTGTTGAGACCCAGTACTTC. This sequence encodes CASSLLVETQYF.

The rearrangement joins TRBV5-1 to TRBJ1-2, with TRBD1 matching over 9 bases. The germline V gene encodes CDR1 SGHRS and CDR2 YFSETQ. Trimming cost V 3 bases and J 12 bases; bases outside gene matches: 9. This CDR3 spans 13 amino acids. This CDR3 reads CASSSTGGEGHTF. The CDR3 nucleotides are TGCGCCAGCAGCTCCACAGGGGGCGAGGGCCACACCTTC.

This chain links TRBV5-1 with TRBJ1-1; a weak D match, TRBD1 (6 bases). The CDR3 loop spans 15 amino acids. The germline V and J ends were trimmed by 5 bases and 0 bases, with 14 bases remaining between them. The germline gives CDR1 SGHRS, CDR2 YFSETQ. CDR3 loop: CASRHLRGMNTEAFF. The CDR3 DNA reads as TGCGCCAGCAGGCACCTAAGGGGGATGAACACTGAAGCTTTCTTT.

The chain is built from TRBV5-6 and TRBJ1-6; 9 bases fit TRBD1. CDR1 is SGHDT, CDR2 YYEEEE, per germline. The CDR3 is made up of 15 amino acids. The V and J ends lost 3 bases and 7 bases, in that order; junction bases with no gene match: 5. CDR3: CASSSGTGINSPLHF. CDR3 in DNA: TGTGCCAGCAGCTCCGGGACAGGGATAAATTCACCCCTCCACTTT.

This chain joins TRBV6-1 and TRBJ1-2; 7 nucleotides match TRBD1. Germline V gene data show CDR1 as MNHNS and CDR2 as SASEGT. V was pared by 3 bases and J by 5 bases, with 9 bases of the junction left unmatched. This CDR3 has 15 residues. CDR3 coding DNA: TGTGCCAGCAGTGAGAGCCTAGGGACAGTTTATGGCTACACCTTC. Translated: CASSESLGTVYGYTF.

This chain joins TRBV7-9 and TRBJ1-1, with D hard to call. This CDR3 comprises 13 residues. The V gene's germline CDR1 is SEHNR and CDR2 FQNEAQ (reference sequence). V lost 5 bases, J lost 0 bases, and 7 bases lay in between. In nucleotides, the CDR3 is TGTGCCAGCAGCCCGGTCGTGAACACTGAAGCTTTCTTT. It specifies CASSPVVNTEAFF.

This chain joins TRBV28 and TRBJ2-7; D is possibly TRBD2 (6 bases). The CDR3 is made up of 13 amino acids. Trimming pared 5 bases from V and 2 bases from J, leaving 10 bases between. CDR1 is MDHEN, CDR2 SYDVKM, per germline. In DNA form, the CDR3 reads TGTGCCAGCAGTCTACGGGGGACCTACGAGCAGTACTTC. Its protein product is CASSLRGTYEQYF.

The chain recombines TRBV5-1 with TRBJ2-1; TRBD2 matches 11 bases. Per germline, CDR1 SGHRS and CDR2 YFSETQ. The CDR3 extends over 14 amino acids. With V trimmed by 5 bases and J by 6 bases, 4 bases remained unmatched. CDR3 amino acids: CASRIGTSGNEQFF. CDR3 nucleotides: TGCGCCAGCAGGATCGGGACTAGCGGCAATGAGCAGTTCTTC.

The chain links TRBV9 to TRBJ1-3, with 9 bases lining up with TRBD1. This CDR3 region has 17 residues. V gave up 0 bases and J gave up 2 bases; unmatched junction bases: 6. Germline V gives CDR1 SGDLS, CDR2 YYNGEE. Here the CDR3 DNA reads TGTGCCAGCAGCGTAGCCCCTGACAGGGGGACTGGAAACACCATATATTTT. Its translation: CASSVAPDRGTGNTIYF.

The chain carries TRBV25-1 and TRBJ1-6; 8 nucleotides agree with TRBD1. CDR1 and CDR2 (germline): MGHDK, SYGVNS. The CDR3 extends over 14 amino acids. J was trimmed by 7 bases and V by 4 bases; bases with no gene match: 3. The CDR3 nucleotides are TGTGCCAGCAGTGCAGGGGACAGGAATTCACCCCTCCACTTT. It encodes CASSAGDRNSPLHF.

The rearrangement joins TRBV28 to TRBJ2-3, with 7 bases that match TRBD1. V shed 6 bases and J 2 bases; nucleotides not matched to a gene: 11. This CDR3 has 16 residues. In germline, CDR1 is MDHEN, CDR2 SYDVKM. Written as DNA, the CDR3 is TGTGCCAGCAGCCGAGGACAGGAGTGGTTCACAGATACGCAGTATTTT. Protein sequence: CASSRGQEWFTDTQYF.

The rearrangement joins TRBV27 to TRBJ2-1, with D maybe TRBD1 (5 bases). The CDR3 consists of 13 residues. CDR1 and CDR2 (germline): MNHEY, SMNVEV (reference sequence). Deletions cut 4 bases from V and 6 bases from J, with 10 bases between. The CDR3 loop reads CASSSPRANEQFF. The CDR3 bases are TGTGCCAGCAGTTCTCCCAGGGCCAATGAGCAGTTCTTC.

The chain employs TRBV6-1 and TRBJ2-2; tentative D call: TRBD2 (7 bases). CDR3 size: 13 residues. Germline lookup yields CDR1 MNHNS and CDR2 SASEGT. The V end lost 7 bases, the J end lost 6 bases, and 12 bases lay between the germline ends. The CDR3 protein is CASKLGGAGELFF. CDR3 DNA sequence: TGTGCCAGCAAACTAGGGGGGGCCGGGGAGCTGTTTTTT.